This T cell receptor (beta chain) is drawn from a study of vaccination effects on CD4 cells after COVID-19. Study-wide background: BNT162b2 vaccine or mRNA-1273 vaccine was given to participants in two doses. Findings and limits, study-wide: Within healthy vaccinees, only 1 of 255 vaccine-induced clones displayed cross-reactivity with common cold coronaviruses. There was marked clonal contraction among infection- and vaccine-induced clones late after vaccination.

To note about this clone: The target antigen is unknown.

Measured with immunoSEQ multiplex PCR; TCRdb has only the in-frame clones, and not every one. Here the sample spans 40,000 to 45,000 clones, around three quarters being singletons. Antigen-specific CD4+ T cells were expanded (with viral peptide pools) by the ViraFEST assay ahead of sequencing. Having been cultured for ten to eleven days, the cells underwent CD4+ T cell isolation. Nucleocapsid antibodies were negative in the vaccine recipients, who had never had SARS-CoV-2 infection. For each well, 1.5 million to 2 million PBMC were cultured with 8.5 to 10 IU/ml IL-2 and about 9.9 ug/ml peptides. This CDR3 is built from 15 residues. The germline CDR1 and CDR2 sequences are KGHDR and SFDVKD. Trimming cost V 5 bases and J 4 bases, with 13 bases left between them.

The sample consisted of CD4+ T cells from PBMCs cultured with SARS-CoV-2 spike peptides, taken before COVID-19 vaccination. The TCR comes from a human donor who received a COVID-19 vaccine. This rearrangement joins TRBV24-1 to TRBJ2-2, with D possibly TRBD2 on 7 matching bases. In DNA form, the CDR3 reads TGTGCCACCAGTGTGGGGGGGGCCGCCACCGGGGAGCTGTTTTTT. Amino acid sequence: CATSVGGAATGELFF.